These 4 T cell receptor beta chains originate from one sample sequenced in a study of type 1 regulatory T cells. These receptors' targets are unknown. TCRdb reprocessed the reads with MiXCR, giving one entry per CDR3 protein. The sample shows around 62,000 distinct CDR3 sequences, 55% to 80% of them seen only once. Sequencing used cultured T cells, either the whole culture or a sorted T cell fraction (not recorded which). Subset of the sample: Tr1-enriched cell product generated in vitro against host alloantigens. These receptors came from a human donor in good health.

This chain joins TRBV20-1 and TRBJ2-1; D gene unclear. The CDR3 contains 14 residues. Trimming stripped 4 bases from V and 0 bases from J, with 10 bases between. Germline CDR1 and CDR2: DFQATT and SNEGSKA (reference sequence). CDR3 in amino acids: CSATAGRSYNEQFF. The CDR3, as DNA: TGCAGTGCTACCGCCGGTCGCTCCTACAATGAGCAGTTCTTC.

The V and J genes are TRBV15 and TRBJ2-7, with unresolved D. Germline V gene lookup returns CDR1 LNHNV and CDR2 YYDKDF (reference sequence). Trimming removed 4 bases at V and 2 bases at J, with 9 bases between. The CDR3 consists of 13 residues. CDR3 loop: CATSTNSAYEQYF. As DNA, the CDR3 is TGTGCCACCAGCACAAACTCAGCCTACGAGCAGTACTTC.

The V gene is TRBV19, the J gene TRBJ1-6; 7 bases map to TRBD1. Germline V CDR1 and CDR2: LNHDA, SQIVND (reference sequence). Trimming at V came to 4 bases and at J to 7 bases, leaving 10 bases not matched to a gene. The CDR3 length is 16 residues. CDR3 residues: CASSTQKTGRNSPLHF. The CDR3 DNA reads TGTGCCAGTAGTACCCAAAAGACAGGGAGGAATTCACCCCTCCACTTT.

This clonotype was detected only once. The V gene is TRBV20-1, the J gene TRBJ2-1; D is ambiguous. CDR1 DFQATT and CDR2 SNEGSKA come from the germline V gene (reference sequence). The CDR3 runs 15 residues. The V gene lost 0 bases and the J gene lost 6 bases, with 15 bases spanning the gap. CDR3 DNA sequence: TGCAGTGCTAGAGATCAAGTTTTCGTGGGCAATGAGCAGTTCTTC. It specifies CSARDQVFVGNEQFF.